The TCR beta chain described here comes from a study of blood T cell repertoires in COVID-19. The assay was immunoSEQ multiplex PCR, and TCRdb's table has in-frame clones only and misses some. In the table there are fewer than 200,000 clones, approximately 86% of which are singletons. There are 14 residues in the CDR3. Trimming at V came to 4 bases and at J to 5 bases, leaving 6 bases not matched to a gene. The germline gives CDR1 MNHEY, CDR2 SMNVEV (reference sequence). The chain uses TRBV27 and TRBJ1-2; 8 positions match TRBD1. The sequencing sample was made of PBMCs or T cells enriched from blood (not recorded which). The TCR comes from a man between 60 and 75 years old who had recovered from COVID-19. In DNA, the CDR3 is TGTGCCAGCAGTTCCACAGGGGGGTGGTATGGCTACACCTTC. It yields the protein CASSSTGGWYGYTF.